This is a list of T cell receptor beta chains from one sample in a study of blood T cell repertoires in COVID-19. Libraries were prepared by immunoSEQ multiplex PCR; TCRdb keeps only in-frame clonotypes and omits some of them. Of about 150,000 clones in the sample, 75% to 90% were seen once. The sequenced sample was peripheral blood. These receptors came from a man in his 60s with active or convalescent COVID-19. CDR3s include the opening cysteine and the closing phenylalanine or tryptophan. D genes are given only for firm matches. A clone size is listed for some rows: how often the clone was seen (once, few, many), or a class if it is expanded.

clone_size: .; d_call: TRBD2; j_call: TRBJ2-1; v_call: TRBV18; cdr3_nt: TGTGCCAGCTCACGCTCCGGGACTAGCGGGGGGCGGGACTACAATGAGCAGTTCTTC; cdr3_aa: CASSRSGTSGGRDYNEQFF
clone_size: .; d_call: TRBD1; j_call: TRBJ2-4; v_call: TRBV30; cdr3_nt: TGTGCCTGGAGTGTAGTGACAGGGAGCATTCAGTACTTC; cdr3_aa: CAWSVVTGSIQYF
clone_size: .; d_call: .; j_call: TRBJ2-2; v_call: TRBV7-3; cdr3_nt: TGTGCCAGCAGCTTGAGTAGCGGTCGCGGGGAGCTGTTTTTT; cdr3_aa: CASSLSSGRGELFF
clone_size: .; d_call: .; j_call: TRBJ2-7; v_call: TRBV4-3; cdr3_nt: TGCGCCAGCAGCCAAGATGTAACGGGAGCCTACGAGCAGTACTTC; cdr3_aa: CASSQDVTGAYEQYF
clone_size: .; d_call: .; j_call: TRBJ1-6; v_call: TRBV19; cdr3_nt: TGTGCCAGTAGTATAGTCAGCGATAATTCACCCCTCCACTTT; cdr3_aa: CASSIVSDNSPLHF
clone_size: few; d_call: TRBD1; j_call: TRBJ2-7; v_call: TRBV7-9; cdr3_nt: TGTGCCAGCTCTGGACAGGACACTCACTACGAGCAGTACTTC; cdr3_aa: CASSGQDTHYEQYF
clone_size: .; d_call: .; j_call: TRBJ2-1; v_call: TRBV6-2/TRBV6-3; cdr3_nt: TGTGCCAGCAGTTGGCTTTGGGCCAATGAGCAGTTCTTC; cdr3_aa: CASSWLWANEQFF
clone_size: .; d_call: TRBD1; j_call: TRBJ2-6; v_call: TRBV28; cdr3_nt: TGTGCCAGCAGTGAGGGGGCCCTCAGGGCCAACGTCCTGACTTTC; cdr3_aa: CASSEGALRANVLTF
clone_size: .; d_call: TRBD2; j_call: TRBJ2-5; v_call: TRBV5-6; cdr3_nt: TGTGCCAGCAGCTTGGGGCCTAGCGGGACTCAAGAGACCCAGTACTTC; cdr3_aa: CASSLGPSGTQETQYF
clone_size: .; d_call: .; j_call: TRBJ1-4; v_call: TRBV7-2; cdr3_nt: TGTGCCAGCAGCCCCTCCACGGGGAAACTGTTTTTT; cdr3_aa: CASSPSTGKLFF
clone_size: .; d_call: TRBD2; j_call: TRBJ2-7; v_call: TRBV28; cdr3_nt: TGTGCCAGCAGGACTAGCGGGAGTCGTGGCGAGCAGTACTTC; cdr3_aa: CASRTSGSRGEQYF
clone_size: .; d_call: .; j_call: TRBJ1-2; v_call: TRBV4-3; cdr3_nt: TGCGCCAGCAGCCAGGCCCCTCCGGGGGATCAGAATGGCTACACCTTC; cdr3_aa: CASSQAPPGDQNGYTF
clone_size: .; d_call: TRBD1; j_call: TRBJ1-5; v_call: TRBV16; cdr3_nt: TGTGCCAGCAGCCAATCCAGGACAGGCGGGCCCCAGCATTTT; cdr3_aa: CASSQSRTGGPQHF
clone_size: .; d_call: .; j_call: TRBJ1-1; v_call: TRBV6-5; cdr3_nt: TGTGCCAGCAGCGAGGACTGGGCGACGAACACTGAAGCTTTCTTT; cdr3_aa: CASSEDWATNTEAFF
clone_size: .; d_call: .; j_call: TRBJ2-2; v_call: TRBV11-1; cdr3_nt: TGTGCCAGCAGCTTAGCGCTTGGGGCTTCGGACACCGGGGAGCTGTTTTTT; cdr3_aa: CASSLALGASDTGELFF
clone_size: .; d_call: .; j_call: TRBJ1-2; v_call: TRBV4-3; cdr3_nt: TGCGCCAGCAGCCAAGATTGGGCAGTAGGAAGGGGCTACACCTTC; cdr3_aa: CASSQDWAVGRGYTF
clone_size: few; d_call: .; j_call: TRBJ1-1; v_call: TRBV9; cdr3_nt: TGTGCCAGCGGGCGGGGGGTCACTGAAGCTTTCTTT; cdr3_aa: CASGRGVTEAFF
clone_size: .; d_call: .; j_call: TRBJ2-7; v_call: TRBV5-8; cdr3_nt: TGTGCCAGCAGCATGGACAGAGGGAGCTCCTACGAGCAGTACTTC; cdr3_aa: CASSMDRGSSYEQYF
clone_size: .; d_call: TRBD1; j_call: TRBJ2-7; v_call: TRBV18; cdr3_nt: TGTGCCAGCTCACAGGGACAGAGTAACTACGAGCAGTACTTC; cdr3_aa: CASSQGQSNYEQYF
clone_size: once; d_call: TRBD1; j_call: TRBJ2-1; v_call: TRBV10-3; cdr3_nt: TGTGCCATCAGTGGGGGGGGACAGGGGTCCTACAATGAGCAGTTCTTC; cdr3_aa: CAISGGGQGSYNEQFF
clone_size: .; d_call: TRBD2; j_call: TRBJ2-5; v_call: TRBV28; cdr3_nt: TGTGCCAGCACGGCACTAGCGGGGGGAGGGGAGACCCAGTACTTC; cdr3_aa: CASTALAGGGETQYF
clone_size: .; d_call: .; j_call: TRBJ2-5; v_call: TRBV2; cdr3_nt: TGTGCCAGCGGAAGGCAGGAACAAGAGACCCAGTACTTC; cdr3_aa: CASGRQEQETQYF
clone_size: .; d_call: TRBD1; j_call: TRBJ1-2; v_call: TRBV24-1; cdr3_nt: TGTGCCACCAGTGAATCCGACAGGGATAACTATGGCTACACCTTC; cdr3_aa: CATSESDRDNYGYTF
clone_size: .; d_call: TRBD2; j_call: TRBJ2-2; v_call: TRBV7-3; cdr3_nt: TGTGCCAGCAGCCCGGGGGGTCCCGGGGAGCTGTTTTTT; cdr3_aa: CASSPGGPGELFF
clone_size: .; d_call: .; j_call: TRBJ1-3; v_call: TRBV10-3; cdr3_nt: TGTGCCACCGGGGTCGGAGGGGCGTCTGGAAACACCATATATTTT; cdr3_aa: CATGVGGASGNTIYF
clone_size: .; d_call: .; j_call: TRBJ1-2; v_call: TRBV7-9; cdr3_nt: TGTGCCAGCAGCCTTAACACTAACTATGGCTACACCTTC; cdr3_aa: CASSLNTNYGYTF
clone_size: .; d_call: TRBD2; j_call: TRBJ2-1; v_call: TRBV28; cdr3_nt: TGTGCCAGCACCGATAGCGGGAGGGCCTACAATGAGCAGTTCTTC; cdr3_aa: CASTDSGRAYNEQFF